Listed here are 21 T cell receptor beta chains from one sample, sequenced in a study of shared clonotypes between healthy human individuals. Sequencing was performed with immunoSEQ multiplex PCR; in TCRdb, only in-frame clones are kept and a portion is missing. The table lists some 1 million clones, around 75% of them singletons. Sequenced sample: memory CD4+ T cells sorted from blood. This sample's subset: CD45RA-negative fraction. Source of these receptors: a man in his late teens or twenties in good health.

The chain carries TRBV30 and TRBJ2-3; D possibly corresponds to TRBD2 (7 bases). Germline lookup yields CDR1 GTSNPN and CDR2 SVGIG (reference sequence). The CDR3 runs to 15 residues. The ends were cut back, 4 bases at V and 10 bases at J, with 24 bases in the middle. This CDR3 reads CAWTAGASVGASQYF. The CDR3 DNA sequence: TGTGCCTGGACGGCGGGGGCCTCAGTGGGGGCATCGCAGTATTTT.

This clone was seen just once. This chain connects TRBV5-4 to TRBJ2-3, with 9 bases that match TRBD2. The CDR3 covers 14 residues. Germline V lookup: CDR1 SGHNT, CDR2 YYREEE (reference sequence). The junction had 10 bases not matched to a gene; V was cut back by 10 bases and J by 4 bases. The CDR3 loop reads CAFHSGGGSDTQYF. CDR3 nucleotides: TGTGCCTTCCATAGCGGGGGAGGTTCAGATACGCAGTATTTT.

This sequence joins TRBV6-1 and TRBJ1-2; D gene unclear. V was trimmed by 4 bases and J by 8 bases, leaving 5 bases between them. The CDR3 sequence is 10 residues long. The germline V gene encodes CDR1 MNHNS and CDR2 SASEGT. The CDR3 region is CASSAIGYTF. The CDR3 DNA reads TGTGCCAGCAGTGCAATAGGCTACACCTTC.

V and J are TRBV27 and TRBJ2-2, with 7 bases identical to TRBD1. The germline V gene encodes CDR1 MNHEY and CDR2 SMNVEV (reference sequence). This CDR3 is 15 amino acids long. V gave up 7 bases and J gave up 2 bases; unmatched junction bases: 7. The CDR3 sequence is CASTRGTANTGELFF. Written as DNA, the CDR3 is TGTGCCAGCACCCGAGGGACAGCCAACACCGGGGAGCTGTTTTTT.

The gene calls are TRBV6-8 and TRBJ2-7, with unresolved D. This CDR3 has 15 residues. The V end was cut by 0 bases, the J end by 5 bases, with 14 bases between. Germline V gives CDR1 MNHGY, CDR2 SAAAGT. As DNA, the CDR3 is TGTGCCAGCAGTTACTCTAATCGTAGGCAGGACGAGCAGTACTTC. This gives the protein CASSYSNRRQDEQYF.

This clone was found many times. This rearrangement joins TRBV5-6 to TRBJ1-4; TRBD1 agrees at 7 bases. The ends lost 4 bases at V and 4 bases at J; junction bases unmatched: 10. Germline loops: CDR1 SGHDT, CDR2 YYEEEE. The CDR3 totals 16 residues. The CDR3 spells CASSLSVGGYNEKLFF. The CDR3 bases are TGTGCCAGCAGCCTTTCGGTAGGGGGCTATAATGAAAAACTGTTTTTT.

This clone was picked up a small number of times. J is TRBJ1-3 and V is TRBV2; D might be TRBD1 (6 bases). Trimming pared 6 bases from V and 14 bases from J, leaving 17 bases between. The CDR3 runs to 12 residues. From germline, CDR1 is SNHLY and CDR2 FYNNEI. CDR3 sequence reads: CASRRTGTRVYF. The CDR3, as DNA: TGTGCCAGCAGGAGAACCGGGACACGCGTATATTTT. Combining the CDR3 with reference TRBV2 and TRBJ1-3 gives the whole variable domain EPEVTQTPSHQVTQMGQEVILRCVPISNHLYFYWYRQILGQKVEFLVSFYNNEISEKSEIFDDQFSVERPDGSNFTLKIRSTKLEDSAMYFCASRRTGTRVYFGEGSWLTVV.

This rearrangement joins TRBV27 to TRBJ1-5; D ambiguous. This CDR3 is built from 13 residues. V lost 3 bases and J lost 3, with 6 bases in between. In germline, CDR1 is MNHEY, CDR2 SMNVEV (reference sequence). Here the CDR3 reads CASSFESNQPQHF. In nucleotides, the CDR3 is TGTGCCAGCAGTTTCGAGTCCAATCAGCCCCAGCATTTT.

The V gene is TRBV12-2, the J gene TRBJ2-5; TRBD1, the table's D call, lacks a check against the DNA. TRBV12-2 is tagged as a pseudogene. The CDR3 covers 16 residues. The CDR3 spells CASRGLTDSRQETQYF. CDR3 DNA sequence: TGTGCAAGTCGCGGGCTTACGGACAGCCGGCAAGAGACCCAGTACTTC.

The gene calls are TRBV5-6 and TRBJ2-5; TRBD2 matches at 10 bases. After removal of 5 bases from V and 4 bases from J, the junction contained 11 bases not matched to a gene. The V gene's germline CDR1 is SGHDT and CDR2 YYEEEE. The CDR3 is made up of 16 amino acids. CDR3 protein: CASSWRTSGGLETQYF. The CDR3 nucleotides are TGTGCCAGCAGTTGGAGGACTAGCGGAGGGCTAGAGACCCAGTACTTC.

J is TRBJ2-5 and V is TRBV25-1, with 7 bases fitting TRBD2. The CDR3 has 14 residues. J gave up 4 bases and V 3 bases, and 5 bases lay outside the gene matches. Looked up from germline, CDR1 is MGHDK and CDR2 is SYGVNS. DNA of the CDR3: TGTGCCAGCAGTGACCAGCGGGGAGTAGAGACCCAGTACTTC. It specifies CASSDQRGVETQYF.

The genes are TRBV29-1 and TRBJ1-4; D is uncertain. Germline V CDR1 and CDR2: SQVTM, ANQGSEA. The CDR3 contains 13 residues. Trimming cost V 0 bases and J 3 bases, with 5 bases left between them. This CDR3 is CSVEDRSNEKLFF. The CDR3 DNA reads TGCAGCGTTGAAGACAGATCTAATGAAAAACTGTTTTTT.

The DNA for the CDR3 is TGTGCCAGCAGTTTCGGGCCGGGACCCTCCTACGAGCAGTACTTC. Translating gives CASSFGPGPSYEQYF. The rearrangement links TRBV28 to TRBJ2-7; D may match TRBD1 or TRBD2 (5 bases each). Germline-derived CDR1 and CDR2 are MDHEN and SYDVKM. Trimming pared 3 bases from V and 0 bases from J, leaving 12 bases between. CDR3 length: 15 residues.

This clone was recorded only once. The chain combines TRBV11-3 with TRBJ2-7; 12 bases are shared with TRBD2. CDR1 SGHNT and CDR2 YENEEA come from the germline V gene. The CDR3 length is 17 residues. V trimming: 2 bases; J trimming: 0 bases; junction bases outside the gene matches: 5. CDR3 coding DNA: TGTGCCAGCAGCTTAACACTAGCGGGGGGATCCTCCTACGAGCAGTACTTC. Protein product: CASSLTLAGGSSYEQYF. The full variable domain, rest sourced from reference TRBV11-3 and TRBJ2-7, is EAGVVQSPRYKIIEKKQPVAFWCNPISGHNTLYWYLQNLGQGPELLIRYENEEAVDDSQLPKDRFSAERLKGVDSTLKIQPAELGDSAVYLCASSLTLAGGSSYEQYFGPGTRLTVT.

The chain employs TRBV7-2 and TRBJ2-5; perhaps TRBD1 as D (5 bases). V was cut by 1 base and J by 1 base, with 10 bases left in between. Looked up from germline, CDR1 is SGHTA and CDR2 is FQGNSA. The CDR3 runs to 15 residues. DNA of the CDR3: TGTGCCAGCAGCTTAGAGGGGATCCCCCAAGAGACCCAGTACTTC. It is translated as CASSLEGIPQETQYF.

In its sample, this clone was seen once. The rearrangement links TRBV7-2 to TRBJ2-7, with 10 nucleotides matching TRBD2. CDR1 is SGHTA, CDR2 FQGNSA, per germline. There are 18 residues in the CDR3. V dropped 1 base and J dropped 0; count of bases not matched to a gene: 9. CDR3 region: CASSLGTSGVGDSYEQYF. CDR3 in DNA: TGTGCCAGCAGCTTAGGGACTAGCGGAGTAGGGGACTCCTACGAGCAGTACTTC.

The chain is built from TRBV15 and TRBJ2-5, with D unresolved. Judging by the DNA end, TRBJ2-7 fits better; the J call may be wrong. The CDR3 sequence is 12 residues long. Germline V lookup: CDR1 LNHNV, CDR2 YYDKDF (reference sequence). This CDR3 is CATSRDKREQYF. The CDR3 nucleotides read TGTGCCACCAGCAGAGATAAACGCGAGCAGTACTTC.

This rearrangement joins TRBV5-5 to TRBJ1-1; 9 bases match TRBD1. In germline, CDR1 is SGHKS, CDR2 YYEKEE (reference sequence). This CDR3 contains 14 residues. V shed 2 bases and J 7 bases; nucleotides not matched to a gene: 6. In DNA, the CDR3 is TGTGCCAGCAGCTTATCGGACAGGGGATATGAAGCTTTCTTT. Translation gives CASSLSDRGYEAFF.

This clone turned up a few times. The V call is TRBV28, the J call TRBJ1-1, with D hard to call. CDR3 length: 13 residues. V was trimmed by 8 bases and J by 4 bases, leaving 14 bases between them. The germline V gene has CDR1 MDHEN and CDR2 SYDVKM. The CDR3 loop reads CASHGSWVTEAFF. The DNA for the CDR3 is TGTGCCAGCCATGGCAGTTGGGTCACTGAAGCTTTCTTT.

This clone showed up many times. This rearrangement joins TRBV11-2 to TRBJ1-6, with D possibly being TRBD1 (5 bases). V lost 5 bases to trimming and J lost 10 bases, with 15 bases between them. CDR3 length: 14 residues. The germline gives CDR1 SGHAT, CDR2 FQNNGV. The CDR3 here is CASSPGPTKSPLHF. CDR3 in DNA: TGTGCCAGCAGCCCGGGACCCACCAAATCACCCCTCCACTTT.

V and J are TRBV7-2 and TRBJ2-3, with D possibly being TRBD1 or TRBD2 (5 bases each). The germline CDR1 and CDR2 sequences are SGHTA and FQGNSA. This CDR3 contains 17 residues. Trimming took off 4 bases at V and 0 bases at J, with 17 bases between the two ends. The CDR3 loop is CASSSRHGGTSTDTQYF. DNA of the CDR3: TGTGCCAGCAGCTCCAGACATGGGGGAACTAGCACAGATACGCAGTATTTT.